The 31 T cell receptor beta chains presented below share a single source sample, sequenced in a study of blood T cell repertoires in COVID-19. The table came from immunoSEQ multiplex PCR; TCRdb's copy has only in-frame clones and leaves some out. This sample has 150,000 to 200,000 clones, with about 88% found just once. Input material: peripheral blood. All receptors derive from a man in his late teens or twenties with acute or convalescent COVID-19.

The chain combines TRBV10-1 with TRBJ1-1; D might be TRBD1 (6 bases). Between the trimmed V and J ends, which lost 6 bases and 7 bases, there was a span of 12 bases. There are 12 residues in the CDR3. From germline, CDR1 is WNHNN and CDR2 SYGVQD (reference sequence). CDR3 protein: CASSALQGEAFF. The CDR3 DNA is TGCGCCAGCAGCGCTTTACAGGGTGAAGCTTTCTTT.

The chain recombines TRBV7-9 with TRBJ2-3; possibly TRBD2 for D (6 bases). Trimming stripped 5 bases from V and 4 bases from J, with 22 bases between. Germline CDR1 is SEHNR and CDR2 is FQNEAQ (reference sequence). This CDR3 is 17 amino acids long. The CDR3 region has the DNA TGTGCCAGCAGCGTCCGTGGGGCGGGGAGAATTGCAGATACGCAGTATTTT. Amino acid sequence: CASSVRGAGRIADTQYF.

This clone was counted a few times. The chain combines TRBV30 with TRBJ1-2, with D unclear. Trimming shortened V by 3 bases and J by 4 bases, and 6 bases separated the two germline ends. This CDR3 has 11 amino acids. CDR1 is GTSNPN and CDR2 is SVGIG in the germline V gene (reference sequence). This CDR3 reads CAWSRSYGYTF. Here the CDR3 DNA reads TGTGCCTGGAGCCGGAGCTATGGCTACACCTTC. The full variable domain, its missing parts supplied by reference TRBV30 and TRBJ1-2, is SQTIHQWPATLVQPVGSPLSLECTVEGTSNPNLYWYRQAAGRGLQLLFYSVGIGQISSEVPQNLSASRPQDRQFILSSKKLLLSDSGFYLCAWSRSYGYTFGSGTRLTVV.

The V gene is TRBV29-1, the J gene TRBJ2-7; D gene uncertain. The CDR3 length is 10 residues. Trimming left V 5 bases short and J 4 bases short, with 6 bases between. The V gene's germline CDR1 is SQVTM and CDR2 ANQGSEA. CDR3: CSVLSYEQYF. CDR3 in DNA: TGCAGCGTTTTGAGTTACGAGCAGTACTTC.

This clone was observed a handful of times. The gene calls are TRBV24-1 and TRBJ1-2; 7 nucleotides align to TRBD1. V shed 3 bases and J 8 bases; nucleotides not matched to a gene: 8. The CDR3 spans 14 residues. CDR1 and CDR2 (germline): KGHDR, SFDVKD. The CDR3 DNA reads TGTGCCACCAGTGATGGTACAGGGGCTTGGGGCTACACCTTC. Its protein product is CATSDGTGAWGYTF.

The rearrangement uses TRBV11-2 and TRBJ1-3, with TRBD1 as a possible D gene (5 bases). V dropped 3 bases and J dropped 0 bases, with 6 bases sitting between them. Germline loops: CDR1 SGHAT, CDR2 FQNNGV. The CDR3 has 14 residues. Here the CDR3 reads CASSLDISGNTIYF. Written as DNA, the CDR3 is TGTGCCAGCAGCTTGGACATCTCTGGAAACACCATATATTTT. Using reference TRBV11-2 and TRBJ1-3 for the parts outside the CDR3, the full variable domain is EAGVAQSPRYKIIEKRQSVAFWCNPISGHATLYWYQQILGQGPKLLIQFQNNGVVDDSQLPKDRFSAERLKGVDSTLKIQPAKLEDSAVYLCASSLDISGNTIYFGEGSWLTVV.

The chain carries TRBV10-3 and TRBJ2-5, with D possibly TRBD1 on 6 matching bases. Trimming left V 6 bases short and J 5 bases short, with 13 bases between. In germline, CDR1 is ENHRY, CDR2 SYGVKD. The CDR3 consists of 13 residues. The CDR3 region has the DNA TGTGCCATCAGGATTAACAGGGAGGAGACCCAGTACTTC. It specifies CAIRINREETQYF.

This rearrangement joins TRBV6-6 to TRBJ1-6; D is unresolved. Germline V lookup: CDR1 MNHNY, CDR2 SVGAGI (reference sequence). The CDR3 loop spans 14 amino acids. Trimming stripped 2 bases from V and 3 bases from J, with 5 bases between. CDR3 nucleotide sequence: TGTGCCAGCAGTTACGAGGGCTATAATTCACCCCTCCACTTT. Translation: CASSYEGYNSPLHF.

CDR3 DNA sequence: TGTGCCAGCAGCTTAAGCCAGGGTACTATTGAGCGCACCATATATTTT. Translated: CASSLSQGTIERTIYF. The chain employs TRBV11-2 and TRBJ1-3; possibly TRBD1 for D (5 bases). Germline-derived CDR1 and CDR2 are SGHAT and FQNNGV. The V gene lost 2 bases and the J gene lost 9 bases, with 20 bases spanning the gap. The CDR3 contains 16 residues.

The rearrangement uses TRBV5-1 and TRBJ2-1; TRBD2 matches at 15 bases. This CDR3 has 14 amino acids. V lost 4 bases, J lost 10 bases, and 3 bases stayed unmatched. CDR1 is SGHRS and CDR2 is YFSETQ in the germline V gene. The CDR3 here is CASSAGTSGGEQFF. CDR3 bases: TGCGCCAGCAGCGCAGGGACTAGCGGGGGGGAGCAGTTCTTC.

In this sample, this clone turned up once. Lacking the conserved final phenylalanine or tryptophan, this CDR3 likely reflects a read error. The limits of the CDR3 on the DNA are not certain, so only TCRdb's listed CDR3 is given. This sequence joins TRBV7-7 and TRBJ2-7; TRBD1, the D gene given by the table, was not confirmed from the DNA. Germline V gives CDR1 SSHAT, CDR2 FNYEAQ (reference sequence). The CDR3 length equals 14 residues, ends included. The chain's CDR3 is CASSLDGPTGQVFA.

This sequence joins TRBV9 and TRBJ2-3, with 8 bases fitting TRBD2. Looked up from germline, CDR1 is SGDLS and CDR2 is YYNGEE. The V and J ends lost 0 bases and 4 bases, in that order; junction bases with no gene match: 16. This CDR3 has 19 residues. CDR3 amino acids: CASSVVGWTSSGFADTQYF. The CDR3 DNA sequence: TGTGCCAGCAGCGTAGTTGGGTGGACTAGCTCAGGGTTCGCAGATACGCAGTATTTT.

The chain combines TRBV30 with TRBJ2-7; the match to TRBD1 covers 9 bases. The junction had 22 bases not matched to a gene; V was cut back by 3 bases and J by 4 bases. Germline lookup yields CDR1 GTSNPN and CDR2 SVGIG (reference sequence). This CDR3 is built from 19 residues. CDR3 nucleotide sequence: TGTGCCTGGAGCGAGACCCCGGAATCTCGGACAGGGGCTCAGTACGAGCAGTACTTC. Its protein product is CAWSETPESRTGAQYEQYF. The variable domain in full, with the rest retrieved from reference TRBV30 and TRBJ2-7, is SQTIHQWPATLVQPVGSPLSLECTVEGTSNPNLYWYRQAAGRGLQLLFYSVGIGQISSEVPQNLSASRPQDRQFILSSKKLLLSDSGFYLCAWSETPESRTGAQYEQYFGPGTRLTVT.

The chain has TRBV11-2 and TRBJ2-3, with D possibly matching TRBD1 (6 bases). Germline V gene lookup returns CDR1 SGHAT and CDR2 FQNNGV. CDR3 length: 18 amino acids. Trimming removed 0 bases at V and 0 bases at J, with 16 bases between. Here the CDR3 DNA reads TGTGCCAGCAGCTTAGATCGGACAGCTATTACTAGCACAGATACGCAGTATTTT. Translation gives CASSLDRTAITSTDTQYF.

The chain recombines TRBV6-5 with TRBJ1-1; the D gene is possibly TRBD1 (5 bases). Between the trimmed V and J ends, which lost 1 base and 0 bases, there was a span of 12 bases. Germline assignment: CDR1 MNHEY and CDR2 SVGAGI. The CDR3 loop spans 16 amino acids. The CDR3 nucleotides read TGTGCCAGCAGTTACTTAGGGTCAGGGTTGAACACTGAAGCTTTCTTT. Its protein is CASSYLGSGLNTEAFF.

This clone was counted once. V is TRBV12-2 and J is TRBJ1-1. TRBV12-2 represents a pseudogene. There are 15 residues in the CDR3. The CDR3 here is CASRHGSLKDTEAFF. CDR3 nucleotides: TGTGCAAGTCGCCACGGGTCATTGAAGGACACTGAAGCTTTCTTT.

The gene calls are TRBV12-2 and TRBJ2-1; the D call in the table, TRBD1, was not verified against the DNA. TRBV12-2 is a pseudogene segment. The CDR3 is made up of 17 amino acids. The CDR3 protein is CASRFNCGTGEWNEQFF. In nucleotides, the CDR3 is TGTGCAAGTCGGTTCAATTGCGGGACAGGGGAATGGAATGAGCAGTTCTTC.

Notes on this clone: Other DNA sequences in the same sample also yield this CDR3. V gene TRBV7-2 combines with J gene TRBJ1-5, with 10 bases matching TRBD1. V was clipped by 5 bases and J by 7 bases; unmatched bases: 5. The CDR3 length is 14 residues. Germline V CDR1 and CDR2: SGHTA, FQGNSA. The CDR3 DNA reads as TGTGCCAGCAGCGCGGACAGGGGGAACCAGCCCCAGCATTTT. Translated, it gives CASSADRGNQPQHF. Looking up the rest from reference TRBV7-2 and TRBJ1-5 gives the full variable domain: GAGVSQSPSNKVTEKGKDVELRCDPISGHTALYWYRQSLGQGLEFLIYFQGNSAPDKSGLPSDRFSAERTGGSVSTLTIQRTQQEDSAVYLCASSADRGNQPQHFGDGTRLSIL.

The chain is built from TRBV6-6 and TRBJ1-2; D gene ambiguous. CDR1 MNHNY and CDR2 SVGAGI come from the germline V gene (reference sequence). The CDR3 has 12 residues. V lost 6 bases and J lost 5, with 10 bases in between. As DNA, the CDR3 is TGTGCCAGCAGCGATGACTTGTATGGCTACACCTTC. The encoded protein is CASSDDLYGYTF.

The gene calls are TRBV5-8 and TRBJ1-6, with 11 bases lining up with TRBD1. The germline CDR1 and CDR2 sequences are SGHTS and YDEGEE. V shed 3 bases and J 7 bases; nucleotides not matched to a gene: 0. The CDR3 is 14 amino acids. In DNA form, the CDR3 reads TGTGCCAGCAGCTGGACAGGGGGCAATTCACCCCTCCACTTT. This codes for CASSWTGGNSPLHF.

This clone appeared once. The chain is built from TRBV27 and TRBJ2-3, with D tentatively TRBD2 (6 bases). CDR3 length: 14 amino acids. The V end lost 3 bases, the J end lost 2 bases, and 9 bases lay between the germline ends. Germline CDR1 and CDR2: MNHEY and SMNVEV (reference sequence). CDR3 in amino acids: CASSFGTFTDTQYF. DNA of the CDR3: TGTGCCAGCAGTTTTGGGACTTTCACAGATACGCAGTATTTT.

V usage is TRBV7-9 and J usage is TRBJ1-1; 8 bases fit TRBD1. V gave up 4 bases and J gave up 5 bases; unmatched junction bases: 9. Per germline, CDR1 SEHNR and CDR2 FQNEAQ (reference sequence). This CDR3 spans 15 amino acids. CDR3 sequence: CASSSMAGGATEAFF. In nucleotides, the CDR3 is TGTGCCAGCAGCTCAATGGCAGGGGGCGCGACTGAAGCTTTCTTT.

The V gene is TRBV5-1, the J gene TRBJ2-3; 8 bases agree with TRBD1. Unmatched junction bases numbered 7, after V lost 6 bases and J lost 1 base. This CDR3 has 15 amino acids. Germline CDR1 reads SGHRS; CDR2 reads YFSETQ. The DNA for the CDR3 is TGCGCCAGCATCCCGGACAGGGTGGGCACAGATACGCAGTATTTT. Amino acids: CASIPDRVGTDTQYF.

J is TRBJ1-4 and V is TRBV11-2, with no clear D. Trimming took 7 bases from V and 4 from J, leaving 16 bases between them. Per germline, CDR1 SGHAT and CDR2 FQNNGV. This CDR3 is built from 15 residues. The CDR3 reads CASTPLIGSNEKLFF. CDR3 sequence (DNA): TGTGCCAGCACCCCGTTGATCGGGAGTAATGAAAAACTGTTTTTT.

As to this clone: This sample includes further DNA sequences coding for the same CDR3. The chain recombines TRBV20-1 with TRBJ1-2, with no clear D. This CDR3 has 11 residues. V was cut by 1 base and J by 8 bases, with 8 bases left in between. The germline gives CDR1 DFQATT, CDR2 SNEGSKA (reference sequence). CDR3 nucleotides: TGCAGTGCTAGAGGGGGAGGCGGCTACACCTTC. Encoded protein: CSARGGGGYTF.

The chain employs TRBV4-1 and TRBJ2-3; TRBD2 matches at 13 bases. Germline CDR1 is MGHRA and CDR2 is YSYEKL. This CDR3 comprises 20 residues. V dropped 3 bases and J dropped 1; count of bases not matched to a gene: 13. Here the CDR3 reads CASSHRRLAGGASGTDTQYF. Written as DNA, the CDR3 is TGCGCCAGCAGCCACCGACGACTAGCGGGGGGAGCAAGTGGCACAGATACGCAGTATTTT.

This CDR3 is CASSLKQGYRYEQYV. In nucleotides, the CDR3 is TGTGCCAGCAGCTTGAAACAGGGGTATAGGTACGAGCAGTACGTC. The chain has TRBV5-4 and TRBJ2-7; 7 nucleotides match TRBD1. Germline V CDR1 and CDR2: SGHNT, YYREEE (reference sequence). The CDR3 has 15 amino acids. Trimming cost V 1 base and J 4 bases; bases outside gene matches: 8.

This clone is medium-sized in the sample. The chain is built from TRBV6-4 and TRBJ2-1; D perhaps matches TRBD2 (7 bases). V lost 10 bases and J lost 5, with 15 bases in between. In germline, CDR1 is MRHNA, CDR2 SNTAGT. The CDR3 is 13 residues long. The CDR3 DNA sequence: TGTGCCACGTCCCGGGGGGCCCACAATGAGCAGTTCTTC. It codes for CATSRGAHNEQFF.

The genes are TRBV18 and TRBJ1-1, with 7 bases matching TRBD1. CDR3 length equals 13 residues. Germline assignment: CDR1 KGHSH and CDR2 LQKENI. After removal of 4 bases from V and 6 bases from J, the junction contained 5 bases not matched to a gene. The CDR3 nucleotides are TGTGCCAGCTCACACAGGGGTTTGCCTGAAGCTTTCTTT. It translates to CASSHRGLPEAFF.

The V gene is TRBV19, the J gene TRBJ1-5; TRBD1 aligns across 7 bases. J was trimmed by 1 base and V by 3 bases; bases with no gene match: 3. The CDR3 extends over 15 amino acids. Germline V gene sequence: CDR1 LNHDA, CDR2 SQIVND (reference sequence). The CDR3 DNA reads TGTGCCAGTAGTATGACAGGGATGAGCAATCAGCCCCAGCATTTT. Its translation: CASSMTGMSNQPQHF. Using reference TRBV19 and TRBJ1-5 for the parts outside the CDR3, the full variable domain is DGGITQSPKYLFRKEGQNVTLSCEQNLNHDAMYWYRQDPGQGLRLIYYSQIVNDFQKGDIAEGYSVSREKKESFPLTVTSAQKNPTAFYLCASSMTGMSNQPQHFGDGTRLSIL.

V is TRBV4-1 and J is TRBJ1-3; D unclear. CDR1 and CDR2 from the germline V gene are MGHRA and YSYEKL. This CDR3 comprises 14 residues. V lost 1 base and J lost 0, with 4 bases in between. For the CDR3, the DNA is TGCGCCAGCAGCCAAGGGAGCTCTGGAAACACCATATATTTT. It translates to CASSQGSSGNTIYF.